The T cell receptor beta chain under discussion was sequenced for a study of response to subunit inactivated influenza vaccine. Regarding the study as a whole: The authors suggested that every seasonal influenza vaccination recruits few new T cells.

J gave up 0 bases and V 0 bases, and 6 bases lay outside the gene matches. CDR3 length: 18 amino acids. The germline CDR1 and CDR2 sequences are LGHNA and YSLEER. With regard to this clonotype: The antigen remains undetermined.

TCRdb called the RT-PCR reads again in MiXCR, with one record for every CDR3 protein. The repertoire has around 580,000 distinct CDR3 sequences, about 12% of them found once; the top ten carry 10%. The source material was PBMCs from blood, sampled on the day of vaccination. The receptor was derived from a man aged 50 to 59 who received an inactivated influenza vaccine. The J gene is TRBJ2-2, the V gene TRBV4-3; 8 bases agree with TRBD1. The CDR3 region has the DNA TGCGCCAGCAGCCAAGAGCGACAGGGGTGGACGAACACCGGGGAGCTGTTTTTT. This translates into CASSQERQGWTNTGELFF.